The rows below give T cell receptor beta chains drawn from one sample of a study of shared clonotypes between healthy human individuals. Using immunoSEQ multiplex PCR, the repertoire was profiled, and TCRdb retains in-frame clones only, with some absent. The sample holds about 2.4 million clones, more than 85% seen once. Sequenced material: naive CD4+ T cells from PBMCs. The receptor set was obtained from a man aged 18 to 29 in good health. Some clones in this sample may be carry-over from other donors' samples. CDR3s include the opening cysteine and the closing phenylalanine or tryptophan. A D gene is named only where the DNA matches it firmly. Expanded clones are given a class, and other clones once, few, many or no size at all.

J,D,size,V,CDR3,DNA
TRBJ2-3,-,once,TRBV7-2,CASSLRLATDTQYF,TGTGCCAGCAGCCTAAGATTAGCCACAGATACGCAGTATTTT
TRBJ2-7,-,once,TRBV7-3,CASSLSLASNEQYF,TGTGCCAGCAGCTTAAGTCTAGCCTCCAACGAGCAGTACTTC
TRBJ1-5,TRBD1,-,TRBV9,CASSVGQGTQPQHF,TGTGCCAGCAGCGTTGGACAGGGGACTCAGCCCCAGCATTTT
TRBJ1-2,-,once,TRBV19,CASRGGNRDGYTF,TGTGCCAGTAGGGGGGGAAACAGGGACGGCTACACCTTC
TRBJ2-1,-,-,TRBV6-5,CASSQLGLPEQFF,TGTGCCAGCAGCCAGCTGGGGCTACCTGAGCAGTTCTTC
TRBJ2-1,TRBD2,-,TRBV5-1,CASSLAGTSGYNEQFF,TGCGCCAGCAGCTTGGCCGGGACTAGCGGCTACAATGAGCAGTTCTTC
TRBJ1-3,-,-,TRBV11-3,CAPGRVGAISGNTIYF,TGTGCCCCGGGGCGGGTGGGCGCGATATCTGGAAACACCATATATTTT
TRBJ1-3,TRBD1,-,TRBV10-2,CASSALQGGSGNTIYF,TGCGCCAGCAGTGCTCTTCAGGGGGGGAGTGGAAACACCATATATTTT
TRBJ1-5,-,-,TRBV30,CAWRPGRVDQPQHF,TGTGCCTGGCGGCCGGGACGGGTCGATCAGCCCCAGCATTTT
TRBJ1-2,TRBD1,-,TRBV10-1,CASSPGQGISYGYTF,TGCGCCAGCAGCCCCGGACAGGGGATCTCCTATGGCTACACCTTC
TRBJ2-5,TRBD2,-,TRBV4-1,CASSQGLAGQETQYF,TGCGCCAGCAGCCAGGGACTAGCGGGACAAGAGACCCAGTACTTC
TRBJ2-2,-,-,TRBV7-3,CASSLTPPDRPGGTGELFF,TGTGCCAGCAGCTTAACCCCTCCGGACAGGCCAGGGGGGACCGGGGAGCTGTTTTTT
TRBJ1-1,-,-,TRBV4-3,CASSQEPTQNTEAFF,TGCGCCAGCAGCCAAGAGCCTACCCAGAACACTGAAGCTTTCTTT
TRBJ2-3,-,-,TRBV9,CASSVTGGIRYF,TGTGCCAGCAGCGTAACTGGCGGGATTCGGTATTTT
TRBJ2-4,-,-,TRBV5-1,CASSPLEEAKNIQYF,TGCGCCAGCAGCCCCCTGGAGGAAGCCAAAAACATTCAGTACTTC
TRBJ2-1,-,once,TRBV6-5,CASSYSWLAPHNEQFF,TGTGCCAGCAGTTACTCGTGGTTAGCGCCACACAATGAGCAGTTCTTC
TRBJ2-2,-,-,TRBV28,CASSTDRFPEWIGTGELFF,TGTGCCAGCAGCACCGACAGGTTTCCTGAGTGGATAGGGACCGGGGAGCTGTTTTTT
TRBJ1-3,-,once,TRBV21-1,CASSKMARDREKRNTIYF,TGTGCCAGCAGCAAAATGGCCAGGGACAGGGAAAAAAGAAACACCATATATTTT
TRBJ1-1,TRBD1,-,TRBV7-9,CASSSRTGGGNTEAFF,TGTGCCAGCAGCTCGCGGACAGGGGGCGGAAACACTGAAGCTTTCTTT
TRBJ2-2,TRBD1,few,TRBV2,CASSGDRGGGELFF,TGTGCCAGCAGTGGGGACAGGGGCGGCGGGGAGCTGTTTTTT
TRBJ2-7,-,-,TRBV28,CASTPGLHEQYF,TGTGCCAGCACCCCCGGGCTGCACGAGCAGTACTTC
TRBJ2-1,-,-,TRBV27,CASRASGVGSYNEQFF,TGTGCCAGCAGAGCCTCAGGGGTAGGATCCTACAATGAGCAGTTCTTC
TRBJ2-7,TRBD2,-,TRBV27,CASSLTGRVSGRAYTYEQYF,TGTGCCAGCAGTTTAACCGGGCGTGTGAGCGGGAGGGCCTATACCTACGAGCAGTACTTC
TRBJ1-2,-,-,TRBV5-5,CASSLDGTGHLLWGYTF,TGTGCCAGCAGCTTGGACGGCACGGGACACCTCCTTTGGGGCTACACCTTC
TRBJ2-2,-,-,TRBV5-1,CASHRDYPNTGELFF,TGCGCCAGTCACAGGGACTACCCAAACACCGGGGAGCTGTTTTTT
TRBJ2-1,-,-,TRBV9,CASSDDLGPRNEQFF,TGTGCCAGCAGCGATGATTTGGGTCCGCGGAATGAGCAGTTCTTC
TRBJ2-1,-,-,TRBV5-1,CASRSRSYNEQFF,TGCGCCAGCAGGTCTCGCTCCTACAATGAGCAGTTCTTC
TRBJ2-1,TRBD1,-,TRBV28,CASQGVNEQFF,TGTGCCAGCCAGGGGGTCAATGAGCAGTTCTTC
TRBJ2-7,-,-,TRBV4-3,CASSRSISYEQYF,TGCGCCAGCAGCCGTTCAATCTCCTACGAGCAGTACTTC
TRBJ1-5,TRBD1,-,TRBV19,CASHRGLPSQPQHF,TGTGCCAGCCATAGGGGGCTACCGAGTCAGCCCCAGCATTTT
TRBJ2-4,-,-,TRBV4-1,CASSQVGRRENIQYF,TGCGCCAGCAGCCAAGTAGGGCGGAGAGAAAACATTCAGTACTTC
TRBJ1-2,-,-,TRBV10-3,CAISSLGAFYGYTF,TGTGCCATCAGTTCCTTAGGGGCCTTCTATGGCTACACCTTC
TRBJ2-3,-,-,TRBV7-9,CASSSQGTSTDTQYF,TGTGCCAGCAGTTCCCAGGGGACTAGCACAGATACGCAGTATTTT
TRBJ2-1,-,-,TRBV5-4,CASSLGSYEQFF,TGTGCCAGCAGCTTGGGCAGCTATGAGCAGTTCTTC
TRBJ1-5,-,-,TRBV18,CASSSLDSNQPQHF,TGTGCCAGCTCCTCCTTAGATAGCAATCAGCCCCAGCATTTT
TRBJ1-1,-,-,TRBV28,CASSPFRTMGNTEAFF,TGTGCCAGCAGTCCATTCCGGACTATGGGAAACACTGAAGCTTTCTTT
TRBJ2-1,-,-,TRBV7-9,CASSLGGSGYKNEQFF,TGTGCCAGCAGCTTAGGTGGTAGCGGCTATAAGAATGAGCAGTTCTTC
TRBJ2-7,TRBD1,-,TRBV11-2,CASSFTDREVHEQYF,TGTGCCAGCAGCTTTACGGACAGGGAGGTCCACGAGCAGTACTTC
TRBJ2-1,TRBD1,once,TRBV28,CASSLTGVPSRQFF,TGTGCCAGCAGCCTGACAGGGGTCCCCTCGAGGCAGTTCTTC
TRBJ2-5,-,-,TRBV27,CASSPRGPAVGTQYF,TGTGCCAGCAGCCCCCGCGGGCCGGCGGTGGGGACCCAGTACTTC
TRBJ1-4,-,-,TRBV7-9,CASSSRRPNEKLFF,TGTGCCAGCAGCTCCCGAAGGCCTAATGAAAAACTGTTTTTT
TRBJ2-5,-,-,TRBV7-9,CASTPSGAGTQYF,TGTGCCAGCACCCCATCAGGGGCAGGGACCCAGTACTTC
TRBJ2-7,-,-,TRBV28,CASRGLRDNSYEQYF,TGTGCCAGCAGGGGATTACGGGACAACTCCTACGAGCAGTACTTC
TRBJ2-3,-,-,TRBV11-2,CASSSPRSGDTQYF,TGTGCCAGCAGCTCCCCCCGGTCGGGTGATACGCAGTATTTT
TRBJ1-2,-,few,TRBV6-1,CASSEGGYGYTF,TGTGCCAGCAGTGAAGGGGGCTATGGCTACACCTTC
TRBJ2-7,TRBD1,-,TRBV5-1,CASSLPGQGAEQYF,TGCGCCAGCAGCCTGCCGGGACAGGGAGCCGAGCAGTACTTC